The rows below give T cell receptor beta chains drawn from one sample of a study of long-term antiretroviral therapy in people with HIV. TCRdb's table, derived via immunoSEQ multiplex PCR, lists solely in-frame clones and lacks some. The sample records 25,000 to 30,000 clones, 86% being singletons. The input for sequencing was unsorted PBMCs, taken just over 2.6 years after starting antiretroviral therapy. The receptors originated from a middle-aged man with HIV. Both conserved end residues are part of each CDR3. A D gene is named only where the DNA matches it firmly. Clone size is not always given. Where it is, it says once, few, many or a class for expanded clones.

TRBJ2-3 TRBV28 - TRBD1 CASSPPGQTTDTQYF TGTGCCAGCAGTCCGCCGGGACAGACCACAGATACGCAGTATTTT
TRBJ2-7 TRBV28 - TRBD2 CASGGRGTGVSYEQYF TGTGCCAGCGGGGGGAGGGGTACAGGAGTTTCCTACGAGCAGTACTTC
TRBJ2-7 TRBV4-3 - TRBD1 CASSPTQGATYEQYF TGCGCCAGCAGCCCGACCCAGGGGGCCACCTACGAGCAGTACTTC
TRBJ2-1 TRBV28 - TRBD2 CASSQWGTSGGSSYNEQFF TGTGCCAGCAGCCAATGGGGGACTAGCGGGGGTAGTTCCTACAATGAGCAGTTCTTC
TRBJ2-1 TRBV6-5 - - CASSRGDYLDNEQFF TGTGCCAGCAGCAGGGGGGACTACCTTGACAATGAGCAGTTCTTC
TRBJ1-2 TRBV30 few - CAEGDYLYGYTF TGTGCGGAAGGAGACTACCTCTATGGCTACACCTTC
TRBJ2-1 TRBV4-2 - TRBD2 CASSLPGLAGEGEQFF TGTGCCAGCAGCCTCCCGGGACTAGCGGGAGAGGGGGAGCAGTTCTTC
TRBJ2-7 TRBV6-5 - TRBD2 CASSYSTSGGYEQYF TGTGCCAGCAGTTACTCGACTAGCGGGGGCTACGAGCAGTACTTC
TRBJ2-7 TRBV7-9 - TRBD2 CASSLSGGSYEQYF TGTGCCAGCAGCCTTAGCGGGGGGTCCTACGAGCAGTACTTC
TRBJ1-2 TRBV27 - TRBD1 CASSLWGTGGNYGYTF TGTGCCAGCAGTTTATGGGGGACAGGGGGCAACTATGGCTACACCTTC
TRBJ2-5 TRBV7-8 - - CASSSKGSGPYQETQYF TGTGCCAGCAGCTCGAAAGGAAGCGGACCGTACCAAGAGACCCAGTACTTC
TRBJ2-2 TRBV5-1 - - CASSVIGGRNTGELFF TGCGCCAGCAGCGTAATTGGAGGGCGAAACACCGGGGAGCTGTTTTTT
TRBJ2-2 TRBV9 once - CASSVGGRRNTGELFF TGTGCCAGCAGCGTAGGAGGGCGGAGGAACACCGGGGAGCTGTTTTTT
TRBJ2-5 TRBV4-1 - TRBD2 CASSRTLAGLQETQYF TGCGCCAGCAGCCGTACTCTAGCGGGCCTCCAAGAGACCCAGTACTTC
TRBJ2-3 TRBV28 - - CASKVRGSTDTQYF TGTGCCAGCAAAGTGCGGGGCAGCACAGATACGCAGTATTTT
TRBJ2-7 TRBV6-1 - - CASSEARVYEQYF TGTGCCAGCAGTGAAGCGCGAGTCTACGAGCAGTACTTC
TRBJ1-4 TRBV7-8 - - CASSLGGGPNEKLFF TGTGCCAGCAGCTTAGGCGGGGGACCTAATGAAAAACTGTTTTTT
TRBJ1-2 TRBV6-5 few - CASSYGPGANYGYTF TGTGCCAGCAGTTACGGACCAGGGGCTAACTATGGCTACACCTTC
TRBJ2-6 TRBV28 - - CASTPGGQFSDYSGANVLTF TGTGCCAGCACCCCAGGGGGGCAGTTCTCTGATTACTCTGGGGCCAACGTCCTGACTTTC
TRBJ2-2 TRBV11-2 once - CASSLRDTGTGELFF TGTGCCAGCAGCTTACGGGACACAGGAACCGGGGAGCTGTTTTTT
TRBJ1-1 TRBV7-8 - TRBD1 CASSLTAGGRVTEAFF TGTGCCAGCAGCTTAACGGCAGGGGGCCGGGTGACTGAAGCTTTCTTT
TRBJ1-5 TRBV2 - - CASSGVGGNQPQHF TGTGCCAGCAGTGGGGTCGGGGGCAATCAGCCCCAGCATTTT